These T cell receptor beta chains were read from a single sample in a study of cytomegalovirus exposure and HLA in healthy donors. TCRdb keeps only in-frame clones here, not all; method: immunoSEQ multiplex PCR. The sample holds approximately 200,000 clones; approximately 81% are singletons and the top ten take around 1.2%. The sample taken for sequencing was PBMCs. These receptor sequences come from a human donor in good health. Each CDR3 is given with its conserved first and last residue. Not every row has a clone size; where given, it reads once, few, many or a size class.

>TRBJ2-1|TRBV19|NA
CASSISGGGYNEQFF
>TRBJ2-7|TRBV27|NA
CASSLAGDNEQYF
>TRBJ1-1|TRBV2|NA
CASRERGSYLVAEAFF
>TRBJ2-2|TRBV21-1|NA
CASNLRLPRNTGELFF
>TRBJ1-1|TRBV6-1|once
CASSEMGPNTEAFF
>TRBJ1-6|TRBV6-1|NA
CASSDDRANSPLHF
>TRBJ2-1|TRBV30|NA
CAWMRDRENGEQFF
>TRBJ2-7|TRBV5-1|NA
CASSVRDSLYEQYF
>TRBJ2-2|TRBV7-9|NA
CASSRTGTSGRTYTGELFF
>TRBJ2-7|TRBV5-6|once
CASSLGSGVSYEQYF
>TRBJ2-7|TRBV7-9|NA
CASSSGGRYEQYF
>TRBJ1-1|TRBV7-2|NA
CASSLARVTEAFF
>TRBJ2-5|TRBV7-9|NA
CASSLRQGTETQYF
>TRBJ2-7|TRBV2|NA
CASSVQDSSKQYF
>TRBJ2-3|TRBV7-6|NA
CASSETGTSTDTQYF
>TRBJ2-1|TRBV4-1|few
CASSELLGITEQFF
>TRBJ2-7|TRBV19|NA
CASSIGSARVYEQYF
>TRBJ2-6|TRBV6-1|NA
CASSEDGVRHSGANVLTF
>TRBJ2-5|TRBV7-4|NA
CASSFEMGQGPSGWHKETQYF
>TRBJ2-1|TRBV5-4|NA
CASSRPAYEQFF
>TRBJ2-3|TRBV5-1|once
CASSKGDSQDTQYF
>TRBJ1-3|TRBV5-1|once
CASSLGSSGNTIYF
>TRBJ1-1|TRBV14|once
CASEPRTAMNTEAFF
>TRBJ2-7|TRBV4-3|NA
CASSQDSTDIEQYF
>TRBJ2-7|TRBV5-1|NA
CASRGQGKNYEQYF
>TRBJ2-1|TRBV6-1|NA
CASRVLAGVQFF
>TRBJ2-7|TRBV14|once
CASSPRTGGFYEQYF
>TRBJ2-7|TRBV18|NA
CASSTGTDAYEQYF
>TRBJ2-5|TRBV4-2|NA
CASSQDSAGGPGETQYF
>TRBJ2-1|TRBV6-1|NA
CASNPGTSGYNEQFF
>TRBJ1-4|TRBV2|NA
CASSVQTGRRTNEKLFF
>TRBJ2-1|TRBV4-3|NA
CASSQEFASSYNEQFF
>TRBJ1-4|TRBV29-1|once
CSALTGTNEKLFF
>TRBJ2-1|TRBV11-3|NA
CASSQGTSGSRQFF
>TRBJ1-3|TRBV4-1|NA
CASSLGTVSGNTIYF
>TRBJ1-1|TRBV7-9|once
CASSSEDSLNTEAFF
>TRBJ1-4|TRBV4-1|NA
CASSYPTNEKLFF
>TRBJ2-2|TRBV11-2|NA
CASSLSQLNTGELFF
>TRBJ1-5|TRBV2|once
CASSDREFGQPQHF
>TRBJ1-1|TRBV6-1|NA
CASSSTGFEAFF
>TRBJ1-5|TRBV15|NA
CATSRDTGNQPQHF
>TRBJ2-7|TRBV29-1|NA
CSVGLRGTYEQYF
>TRBJ1-3|TRBV6-5|NA
CASSYSRGPGNTIYF
>TRBJ2-1|TRBV7-6|NA
CASSPRTSGVQFF
>TRBJ1-4|TRBV6-5|NA
CASSGQGGEKLFF
>TRBJ1-4|TRBV19|once
CASSILGGGLGEKLFF
>TRBJ2-4|TRBV7-2|NA
CASSSTFGGAHF
>TRBJ2-3|TRBV5-4|NA
CASSLGGRDRAQYF
>TRBJ2-1|TRBV7-3|NA
CASSLRSYNEQFF